Below, one TCR beta chain is given with its context. Antigen: not known. Sequenced by immunoSEQ multiplex PCR; TCRdb stores in-frame clones only, minus some. The top ten hold roughly a fifth of the sample, which has about 45,000 clones, 50% to 75% seen once. This entry comes from a study of cytotoxic CD8 clonotypes in ibrutinib-treated CLL. This CDR3 is 16 amino acids long. The V gene's germline CDR1 is GTSNPN and CDR2 SVGIG (reference sequence). Trimming took off 0 bases at V and 1 base at J, with 16 bases between the two ends. Study findings and constraints: Public clonotypes proved infrequent, and on treatment they shrank or remained steady. Baseline clonality was higher than in age-matched healthy donors and moved in step with circulating CD8+ T-cell counts.

The V and J genes are TRBV30 and TRBJ2-7, with D perhaps matching TRBD1 (6 bases). The receptor was derived from a human donor with chronic lymphocytic leukemia. This material consisted of PBMCs, taken after 24 months of ibrutinib treatment. The CDR3 region has the DNA TGTGCCTGGAGTGTACGTCTTACAGGGCCTTCCTACGAGCAGTACTTC. As protein: CAWSVRLTGPSYEQYF.